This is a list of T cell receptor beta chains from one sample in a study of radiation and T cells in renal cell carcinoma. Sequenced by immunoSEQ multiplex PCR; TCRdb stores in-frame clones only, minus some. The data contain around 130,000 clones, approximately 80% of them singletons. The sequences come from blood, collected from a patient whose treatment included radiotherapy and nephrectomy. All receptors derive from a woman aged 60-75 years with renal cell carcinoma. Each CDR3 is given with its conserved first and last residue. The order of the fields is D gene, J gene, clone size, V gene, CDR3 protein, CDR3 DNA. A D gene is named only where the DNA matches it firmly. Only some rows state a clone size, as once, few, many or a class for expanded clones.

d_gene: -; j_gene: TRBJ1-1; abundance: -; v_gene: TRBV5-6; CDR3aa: CASILTGNTEAFF; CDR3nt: TGTGCCAGCATCCTGACAGGGAACACTGAAGCTTTCTTT
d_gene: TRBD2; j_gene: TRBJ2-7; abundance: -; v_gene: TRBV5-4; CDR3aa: CASSQTSVGGYEQYF; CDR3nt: TGTGCCAGCAGCCAGACTAGCGTTGGGGGCTACGAGCAGTACTTC
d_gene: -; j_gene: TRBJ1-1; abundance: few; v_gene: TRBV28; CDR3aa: CASSFPSNTEAFF; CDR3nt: TGTGCCAGCAGTTTCCCTAGTAACACTGAAGCTTTCTTT
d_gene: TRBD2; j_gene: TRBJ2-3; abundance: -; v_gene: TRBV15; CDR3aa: CATSSGGASDTQYF; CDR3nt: TGTGCCACCAGCAGCGGGGGGGCGTCAGATACGCAGTATTTT
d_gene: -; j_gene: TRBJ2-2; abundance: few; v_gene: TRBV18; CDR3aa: CASSPSGYGELFF; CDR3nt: TGTGCCAGCTCACCATCCGGGTACGGGGAGCTGTTTTTT
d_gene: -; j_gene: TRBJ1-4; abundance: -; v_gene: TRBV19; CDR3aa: CASRPPGGSLGVINEKLFF; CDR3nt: TGTGCCAGTAGACCGCCGGGGGGCTCCCTCGGGGTGATCAATGAAAAACTGTTTTTT
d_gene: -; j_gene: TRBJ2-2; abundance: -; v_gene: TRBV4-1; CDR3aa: CASSRGTSGGLSPGSCFF; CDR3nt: -
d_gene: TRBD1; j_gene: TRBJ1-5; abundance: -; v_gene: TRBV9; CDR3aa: CASGGTDTNPSNQPQHF; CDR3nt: TGTGCCAGCGGCGGGACAGACACAAATCCAAGCAATCAGCCCCAGCATTTT
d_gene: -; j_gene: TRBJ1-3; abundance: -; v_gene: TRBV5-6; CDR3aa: CASSPVGAGNTIYF; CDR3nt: TGTGCCAGCAGCCCCGTGGGTGCGGGAAACACCATATATTTT
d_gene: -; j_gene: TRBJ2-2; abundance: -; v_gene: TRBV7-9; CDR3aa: CASSPAGYTGELFF; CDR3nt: TGTGCCAGCAGCCCTGCAGGGTACACCGGGGAGCTGTTTTTT
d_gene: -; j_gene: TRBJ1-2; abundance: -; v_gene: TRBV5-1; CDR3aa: CASSLHSPNYGYTF; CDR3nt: TGCGCCAGCAGCTTGCACAGCCCTAACTATGGCTACACCTTC
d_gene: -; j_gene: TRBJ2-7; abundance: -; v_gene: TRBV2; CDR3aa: CASRERTVLEQYF; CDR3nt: TGTGCCAGCAGGGAAAGGACTGTTCTCGAGCAGTACTTC
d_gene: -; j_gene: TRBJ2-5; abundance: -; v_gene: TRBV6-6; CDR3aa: CASSYSGIGETQYF; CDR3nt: TGTGCCAGCAGTTACTCCGGGATTGGGGAGACCCAGTACTTC
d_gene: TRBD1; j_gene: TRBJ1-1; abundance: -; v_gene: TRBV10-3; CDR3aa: CAISTRDRGSEAFF; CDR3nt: TGTGCCATCAGTACCCGGGACAGGGGATCTGAAGCTTTCTTT
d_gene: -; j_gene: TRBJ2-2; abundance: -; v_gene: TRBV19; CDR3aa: CATRGGESKNTGELFF; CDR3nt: TGTGCCACCAGAGGAGGAGAATCCAAGAACACCGGGGAGCTGTTTTTT
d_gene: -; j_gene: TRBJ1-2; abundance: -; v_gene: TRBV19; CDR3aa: CASSLVPANYGYTF; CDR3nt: TGTGCCAGTAGTCTGGTCCCCGCTAACTATGGCTACACCTTC
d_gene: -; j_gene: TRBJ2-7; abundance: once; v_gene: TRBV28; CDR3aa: CASSFGVYEQYF; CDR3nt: TGTGCCAGCAGTTTTGGCGTTTACGAGCAGTACTTC
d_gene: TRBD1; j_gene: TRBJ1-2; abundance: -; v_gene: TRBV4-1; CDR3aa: CASSQPHRGSNYGYTF; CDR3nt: TGCGCCAGCAGCCAACCCCACAGGGGATCTAACTATGGCTACACCTTC
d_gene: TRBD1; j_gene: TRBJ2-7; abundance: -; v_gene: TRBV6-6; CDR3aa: CASSFGQGYSYEQYF; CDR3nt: TGTGCCAGCAGTTTTGGACAGGGATACTCCTACGAGCAGTACTTC
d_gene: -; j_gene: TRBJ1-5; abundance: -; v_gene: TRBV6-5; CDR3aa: CASSSFRNQPQHF; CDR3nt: TGTGCCAGCAGTTCCTTTCGCAATCAGCCCCAGCATTTT
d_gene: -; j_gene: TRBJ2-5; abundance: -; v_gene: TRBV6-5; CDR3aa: CASSYAQDGHQETQYF; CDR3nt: TGTGCCAGCAGTTACGCCCAGGATGGCCACCAAGAGACCCAGTACTTC
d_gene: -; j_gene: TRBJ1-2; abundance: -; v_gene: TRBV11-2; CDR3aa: CASSSSSVGGYTF; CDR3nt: TGTGCCAGCAGCTCCTCTTCCGTGGGGGGCTACACCTTC
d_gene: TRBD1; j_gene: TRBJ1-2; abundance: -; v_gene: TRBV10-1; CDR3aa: CASSEDRESSYTF; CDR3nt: TGCGCCAGCAGTGAGGACAGGGAGAGTAGCTACACCTTC
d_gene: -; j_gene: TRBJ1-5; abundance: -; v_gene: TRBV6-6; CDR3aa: CASEGGEGNQPQHF; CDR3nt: TGTGCCTCCGAAGGGGGTGAGGGCAATCAGCCCCAGCATTTT
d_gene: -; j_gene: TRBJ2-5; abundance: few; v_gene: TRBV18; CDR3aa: CASSRGTGEQETQYF; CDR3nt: TGTGCCAGCTCGCGGGGGACAGGCGAACAAGAGACCCAGTACTTC
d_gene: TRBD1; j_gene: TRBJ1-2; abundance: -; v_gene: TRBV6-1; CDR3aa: CASSEYGQENYGYTF; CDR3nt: TGTGCCAGCAGTGAATATGGACAGGAGAACTATGGCTACACCTTC
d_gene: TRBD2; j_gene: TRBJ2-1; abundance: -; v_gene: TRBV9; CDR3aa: CASSVGDSGVDQFF; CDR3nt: TGTGCCAGCAGCGTAGGGGATAGCGGGGTCGATCAGTTCTTC
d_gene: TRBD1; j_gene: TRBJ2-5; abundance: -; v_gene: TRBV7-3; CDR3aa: CASSPGGDRSETQYF; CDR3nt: TGTGCCAGCAGTCCAGGGGGCGATCGGTCAGAGACCCAGTACTTC
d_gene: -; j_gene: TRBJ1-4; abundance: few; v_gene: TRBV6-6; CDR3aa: CASRKLQGNEKLFF; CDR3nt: TGTGCCAGCCGCAAACTTCAGGGTAATGAAAAACTGTTTTTT
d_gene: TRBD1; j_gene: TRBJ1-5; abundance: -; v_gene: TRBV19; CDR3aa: CASSYLSTGVGDQPQHF; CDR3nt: TGTGCCAGTAGTTACCTCTCGACAGGGGTTGGGGATCAGCCCCAGCATTTT
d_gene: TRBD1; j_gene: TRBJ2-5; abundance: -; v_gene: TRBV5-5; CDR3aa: CASSSAGTARGETQYF; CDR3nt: TGTGCCAGCAGCTCGGCCGGGACAGCGAGGGGAGAGACCCAGTACTTC
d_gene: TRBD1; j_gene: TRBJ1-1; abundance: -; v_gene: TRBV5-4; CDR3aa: CASSFWTGGAGTEAFF; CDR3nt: TGTGCCAGCAGCTTCTGGACAGGGGGCGCGGGCACTGAAGCTTTCTTT
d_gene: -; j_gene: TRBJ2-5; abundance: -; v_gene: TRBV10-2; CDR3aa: CATLQEGLSETQYF; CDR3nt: TGCGCCACCCTACAAGAGGGATTGAGTGAGACCCAGTACTTC
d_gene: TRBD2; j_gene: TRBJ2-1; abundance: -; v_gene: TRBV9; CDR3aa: CASSVGGSIIPEQFF; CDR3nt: TGTGCCAGCAGCGTAGGCGGGAGCATTATCCCTGAGCAGTTCTTC
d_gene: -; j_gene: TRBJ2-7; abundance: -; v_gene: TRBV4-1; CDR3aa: CASSQRQGLESYEQYF; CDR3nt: TGCGCCAGCAGCCAACGACAGGGACTGGAATCCTACGAGCAGTACTTC
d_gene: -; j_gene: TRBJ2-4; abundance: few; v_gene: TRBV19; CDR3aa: CASSTGLPKNIQYF; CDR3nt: TGTGCCAGTAGTACGGGACTTCCCAAAAACATTCAGTACTTC
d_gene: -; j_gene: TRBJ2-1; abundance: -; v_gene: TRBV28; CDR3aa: CASSLGILISYNEQFF; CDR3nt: TGTGCCAGCAGTTTGGGCATCCTAATCTCCTACAATGAGCAGTTCTTC
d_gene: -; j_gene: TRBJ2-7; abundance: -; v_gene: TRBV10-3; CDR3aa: CAISFLRDGTYEQYF; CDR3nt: TGTGCCATCAGTTTTCTCCGGGACGGCACCTACGAGCAGTACTTC
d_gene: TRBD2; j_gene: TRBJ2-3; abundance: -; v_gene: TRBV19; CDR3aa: CASIAGDTDTQYF; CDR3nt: TGTGCCAGTATAGCGGGAGACACAGATACGCAGTATTTT
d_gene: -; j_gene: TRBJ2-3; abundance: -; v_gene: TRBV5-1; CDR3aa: CASSSLEGGADTQYF; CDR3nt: TGCGCCAGCAGCAGCCTTGAGGGTGGCGCAGATACGCAGTATTTT
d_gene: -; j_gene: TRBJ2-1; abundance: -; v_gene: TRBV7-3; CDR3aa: CASSFSSTRGNEQFF; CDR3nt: TGTGCCAGCAGCTTTAGTAGTACTAGAGGGAATGAGCAGTTCTTC
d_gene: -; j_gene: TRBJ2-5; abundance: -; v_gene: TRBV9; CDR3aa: CASSVAAGQRETQYF; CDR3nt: TGTGCCAGCAGCGTAGCGGCAGGACAGCGAGAGACCCAGTACTTC
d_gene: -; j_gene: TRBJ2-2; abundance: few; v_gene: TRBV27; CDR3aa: CASSLLAWYGELFF; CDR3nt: TGTGCCAGCAGTTTATTGGCCTGGTACGGGGAGCTGTTTTTT
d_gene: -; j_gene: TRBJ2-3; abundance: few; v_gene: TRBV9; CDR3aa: CASRATDTQYF; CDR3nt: TGTGCCAGCAGGGCTACAGATACGCAGTATTTT
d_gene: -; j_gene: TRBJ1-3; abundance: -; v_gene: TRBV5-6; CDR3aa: CASRVLDSSSGNTIYF; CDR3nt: TGTGCCAGCAGGGTACTCGACTCCAGCTCTGGAAACACCATATATTTT
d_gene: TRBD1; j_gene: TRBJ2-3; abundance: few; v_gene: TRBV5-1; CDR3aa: CASSPGQNTDTQYF; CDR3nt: TGCGCCAGCAGCCCGGGACAGAACACAGATACGCAGTATTTT
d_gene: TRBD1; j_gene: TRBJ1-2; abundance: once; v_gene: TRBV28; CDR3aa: CASSPRGSYTF; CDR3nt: TGTGCCAGCAGTCCCAGGGGGAGCTACACCTTC
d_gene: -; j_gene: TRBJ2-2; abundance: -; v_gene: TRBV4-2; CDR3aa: CASSQWGGTVNTGELFF; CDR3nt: TGTGCCAGCAGCCAATGGGGAGGGACAGTAAACACCGGGGAGCTGTTTTTT
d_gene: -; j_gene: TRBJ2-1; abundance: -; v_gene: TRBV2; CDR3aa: CASGKDEQFF; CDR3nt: TGTGCCAGCGGAAAAGATGAGCAGTTCTTC
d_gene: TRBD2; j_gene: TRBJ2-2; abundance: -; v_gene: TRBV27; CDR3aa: CASSLVAGVTGELFF; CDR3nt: TGTGCCAGCAGTTTAGTGGCGGGGGTAACCGGGGAGCTGTTTTTT
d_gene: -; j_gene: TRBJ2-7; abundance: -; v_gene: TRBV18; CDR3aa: CASSPRAPQAGNEQYF; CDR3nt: TGTGCCAGCTCACCACGGGCACCCCAGGCGGGGAACGAGCAGTACTTC
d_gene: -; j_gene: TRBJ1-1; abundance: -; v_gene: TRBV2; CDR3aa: CASSEALRGPNTEAFF; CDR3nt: TGTGCCAGCAGTGAAGCGCTTCGGGGACCGAACACTGAAGCTTTCTTT
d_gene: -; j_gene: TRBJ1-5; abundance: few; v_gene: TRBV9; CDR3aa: CASSVGLTGNQPQHF; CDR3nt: TGTGCCAGCAGCGTAGGGCTTACGGGAAATCAGCCCCAGCATTTT